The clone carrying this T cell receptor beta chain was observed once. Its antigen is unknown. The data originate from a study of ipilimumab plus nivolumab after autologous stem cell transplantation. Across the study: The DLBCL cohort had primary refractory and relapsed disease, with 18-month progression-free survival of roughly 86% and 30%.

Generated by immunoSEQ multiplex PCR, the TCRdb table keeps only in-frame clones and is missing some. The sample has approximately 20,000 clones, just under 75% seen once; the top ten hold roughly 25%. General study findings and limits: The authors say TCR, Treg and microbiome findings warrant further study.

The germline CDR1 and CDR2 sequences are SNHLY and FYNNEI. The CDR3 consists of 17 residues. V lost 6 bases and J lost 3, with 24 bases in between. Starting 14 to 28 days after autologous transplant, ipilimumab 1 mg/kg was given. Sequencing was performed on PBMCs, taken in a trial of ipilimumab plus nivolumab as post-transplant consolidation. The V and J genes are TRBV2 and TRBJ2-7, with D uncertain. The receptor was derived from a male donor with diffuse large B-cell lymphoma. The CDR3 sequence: CASRTEGVSKSGYEQYF. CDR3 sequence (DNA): TGTGCCAGCAGAACGGAAGGTGTCTCAAAGTCTGGCTACGAGCAGTACTTC.